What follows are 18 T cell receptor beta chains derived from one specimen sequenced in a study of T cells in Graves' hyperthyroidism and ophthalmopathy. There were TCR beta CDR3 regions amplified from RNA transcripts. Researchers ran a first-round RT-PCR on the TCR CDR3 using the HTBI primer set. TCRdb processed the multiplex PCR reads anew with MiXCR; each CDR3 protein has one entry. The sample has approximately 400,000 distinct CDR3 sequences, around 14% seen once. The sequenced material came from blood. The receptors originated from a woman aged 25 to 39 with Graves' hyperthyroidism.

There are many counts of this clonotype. The CDR3 protein is CASSTDGANSPLHF. The CDR3, as DNA: TGTGCCAGCAGCACTGACGGGGCGAATTCACCCCTCCACTTT. This sequence joins TRBV27 and TRBJ1-6; tentative D call: TRBD1 (5 bases). The germline V gene has CDR1 MNHEY and CDR2 SMNVEV (reference sequence). Trimming removed 6 bases from V and 7 bases from J, with 13 bases in between. The CDR3 sequence is 14 residues long.

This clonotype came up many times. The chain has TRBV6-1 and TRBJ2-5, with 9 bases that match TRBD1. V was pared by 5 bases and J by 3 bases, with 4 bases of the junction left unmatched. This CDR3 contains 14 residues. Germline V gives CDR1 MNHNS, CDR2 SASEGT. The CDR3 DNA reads TGTGCCAGCAGTAAGGGGACAGGGAAAGAGACCCAGTACTTC. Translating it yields CASSKGTGKETQYF.

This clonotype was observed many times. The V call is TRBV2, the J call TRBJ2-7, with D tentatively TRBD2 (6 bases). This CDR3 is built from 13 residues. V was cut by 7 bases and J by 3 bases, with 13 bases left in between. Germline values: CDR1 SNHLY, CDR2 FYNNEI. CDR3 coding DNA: TGTGCCAGCATAGGCGGGAACGACTACGAGCAGTACTTC. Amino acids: CASIGGNDYEQYF.

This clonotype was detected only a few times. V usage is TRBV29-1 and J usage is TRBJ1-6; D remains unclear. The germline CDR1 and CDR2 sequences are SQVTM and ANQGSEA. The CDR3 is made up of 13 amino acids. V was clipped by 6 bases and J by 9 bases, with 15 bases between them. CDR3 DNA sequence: TGCAGCGTCACGGATGTTTCGGGTTCACCCCTCCACTTT. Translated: CSVTDVSGSPLHF.

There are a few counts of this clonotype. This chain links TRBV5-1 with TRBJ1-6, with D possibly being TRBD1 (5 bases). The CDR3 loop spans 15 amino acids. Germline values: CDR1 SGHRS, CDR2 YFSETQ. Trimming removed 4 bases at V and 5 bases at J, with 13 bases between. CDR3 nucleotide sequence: TGCGCCAGCAGCCAAAATAGACAGAATAATTCACCCCTCCACTTT. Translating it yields CASSQNRQNNSPLHF.

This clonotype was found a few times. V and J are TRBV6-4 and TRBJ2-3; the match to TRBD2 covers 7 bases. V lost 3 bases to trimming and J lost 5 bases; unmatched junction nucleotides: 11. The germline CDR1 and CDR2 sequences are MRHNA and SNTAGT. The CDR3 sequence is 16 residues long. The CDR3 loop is CASSDGGAGGRDTQYF. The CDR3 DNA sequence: TGTGCCAGCAGTGATGGCGGGGCCGGCGGGAGAGATACGCAGTATTTT.

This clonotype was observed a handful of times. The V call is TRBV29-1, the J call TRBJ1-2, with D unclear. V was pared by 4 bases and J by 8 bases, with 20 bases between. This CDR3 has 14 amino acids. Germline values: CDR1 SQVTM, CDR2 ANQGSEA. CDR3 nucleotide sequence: TGCAGCGTTGGTCAGTCTGCCTCCTATTCCGGCTACACCTTC. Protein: CSVGQSASYSGYTF.

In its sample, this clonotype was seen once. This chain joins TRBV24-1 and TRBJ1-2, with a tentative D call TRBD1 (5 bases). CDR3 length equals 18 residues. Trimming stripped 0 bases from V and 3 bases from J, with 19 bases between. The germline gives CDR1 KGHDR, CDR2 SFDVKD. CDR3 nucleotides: TGTGCCACCAGTGATTTGCACGGGGGGATAGGGGTGGACTATGGCTACACCTTC. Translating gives CATSDLHGGIGVDYGYTF.

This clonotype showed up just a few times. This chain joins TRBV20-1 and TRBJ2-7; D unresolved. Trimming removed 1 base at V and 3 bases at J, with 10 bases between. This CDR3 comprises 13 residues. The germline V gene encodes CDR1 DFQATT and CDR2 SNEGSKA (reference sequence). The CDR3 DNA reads TGCAGTGCTAGAGGATCCCGCGTCTACGAGCAGTACTTC. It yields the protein CSARGSRVYEQYF.

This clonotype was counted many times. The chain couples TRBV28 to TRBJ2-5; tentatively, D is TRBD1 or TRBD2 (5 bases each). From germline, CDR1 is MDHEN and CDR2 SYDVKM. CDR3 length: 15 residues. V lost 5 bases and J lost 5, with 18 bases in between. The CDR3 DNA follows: TGTGCCAGCAGTCCCTCGGGACGGCTGGGGGAGACCCAGTACTTC. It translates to CASSPSGRLGETQYF.

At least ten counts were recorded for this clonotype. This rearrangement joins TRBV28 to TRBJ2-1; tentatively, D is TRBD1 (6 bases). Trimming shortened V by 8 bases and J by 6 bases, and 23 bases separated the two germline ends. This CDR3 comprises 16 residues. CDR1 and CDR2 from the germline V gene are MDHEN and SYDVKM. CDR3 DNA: TGTGCCAGCGGGGGAGTTATCGGAACAGGGATCAATGAGCAGTTCTTC. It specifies CASGGVIGTGINEQFF.

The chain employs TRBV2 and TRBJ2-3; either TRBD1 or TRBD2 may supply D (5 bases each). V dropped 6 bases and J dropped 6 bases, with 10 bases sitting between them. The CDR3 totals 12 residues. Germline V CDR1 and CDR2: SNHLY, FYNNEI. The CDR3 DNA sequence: TGTGCCAGCAGGATAGGGACCGATACGCAGTATTTT. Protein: CASRIGTDTQYF.

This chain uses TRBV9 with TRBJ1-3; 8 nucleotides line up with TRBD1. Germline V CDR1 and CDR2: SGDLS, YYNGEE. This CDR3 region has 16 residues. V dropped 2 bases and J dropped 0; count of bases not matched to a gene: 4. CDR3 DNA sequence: TGTGCCAGCAGCGTGGAAGGGACAGGCTCTGGAAACACCATATATTTT. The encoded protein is CASSVEGTGSGNTIYF.

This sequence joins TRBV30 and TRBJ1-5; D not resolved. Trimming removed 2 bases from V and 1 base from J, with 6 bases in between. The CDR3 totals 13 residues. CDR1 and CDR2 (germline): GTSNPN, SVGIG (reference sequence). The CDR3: CAWSLGSNQPQHF. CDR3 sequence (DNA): TGTGCCTGGAGTTTGGGGAGCAATCAGCCCCAGCATTTT.

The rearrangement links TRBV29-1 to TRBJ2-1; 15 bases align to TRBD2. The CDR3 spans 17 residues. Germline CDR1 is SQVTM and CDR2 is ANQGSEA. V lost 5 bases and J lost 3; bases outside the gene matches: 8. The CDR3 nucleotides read TGCAGCGTTTCGGGACTAGCGGGAGGCCTTATCTACAATGAGCAGTTCTTC. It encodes CSVSGLAGGLIYNEQFF.

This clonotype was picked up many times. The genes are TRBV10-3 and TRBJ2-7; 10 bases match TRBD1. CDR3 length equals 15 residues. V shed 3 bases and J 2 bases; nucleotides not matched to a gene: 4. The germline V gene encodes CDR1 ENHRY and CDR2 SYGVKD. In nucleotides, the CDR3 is TGTGCCATCAGTGACGCCGGGACAGGGGCCTACGAGCAGTACTTC. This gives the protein CAISDAGTGAYEQYF.

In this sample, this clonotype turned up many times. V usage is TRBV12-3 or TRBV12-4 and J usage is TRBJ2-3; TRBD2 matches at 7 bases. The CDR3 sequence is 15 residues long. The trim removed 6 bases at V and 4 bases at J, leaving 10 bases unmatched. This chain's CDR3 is CASRPRDYQSDTQYF. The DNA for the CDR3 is TGTGCCAGCAGGCCCCGGGACTACCAATCAGATACGCAGTATTTT.

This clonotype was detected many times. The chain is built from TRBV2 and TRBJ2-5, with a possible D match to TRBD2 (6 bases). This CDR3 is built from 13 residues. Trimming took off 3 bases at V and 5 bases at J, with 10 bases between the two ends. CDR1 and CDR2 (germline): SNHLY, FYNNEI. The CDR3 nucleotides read TGTGCCAGCAGTGAGGGGGGTTGGGAGACCCAGTACTTC. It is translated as CASSEGGWETQYF.